Listed below are T cell receptor beta chains from one sample, sequenced in a study of T cell responses to AZD1222 COVID-19 vaccine. Sequenced by immunoSEQ multiplex PCR; TCRdb stores in-frame clones only, minus some. The table has 200,000 to 250,000 clones, about 95% seen once. This sample comprised peripheral blood, obtained 28 days after the second dose of the MenACWY control vaccine. These receptors came from an adult who received the MenACWY meningococcal vaccine as a control. Each CDR3 is given with its conserved first and last residue.

J,V,CDR3
TRBJ1-1,TRBV18,CASSPIPGPGMDTEAFF
TRBJ2-7,TRBV5-4,CASSLDRNYEQYF
TRBJ1-5,TRBV28,CASSTPLKGGSGQPQHF
TRBJ2-4,TRBV9,CASSVAAGPSGTGVDIQYF
TRBJ2-1,TRBV15,CATSLPSGPGNEQFF
TRBJ1-5,TRBV30,CAWSDPGQRIEPQHF
TRBJ2-1,TRBV6-5,CASLLRQGVEGEQFF
TRBJ2-2,TRBV7-2,CASSLARAGGFAGELFF
TRBJ2-7,TRBV30,CACSGGLDGYEQYF
TRBJ2-7,TRBV28,CASSLAGGPYEQYF
TRBJ2-2,TRBV4-3,CASSQDAGGSGTGELFF
TRBJ1-5,TRBV2,CASSEGQGLAPQHF
TRBJ2-1,TRBV19,CASRNRGDEQFF
TRBJ1-4,TRBV7-9,CASSRRGSGEKLFF
TRBJ2-3,TRBV7-9,CASSKTSGGATDTQYF
TRBJ2-5,TRBV5-1,CASSWASGTQETQYF
TRBJ2-7,TRBV3-1/TRBV3-2,CASSPYPRDGIGEQYF
TRBJ2-7,TRBV5-5,CASSRRDPHEQYF
TRBJ2-7,TRBV11-2,CASSLAQGGYHEQYF
TRBJ1-2,TRBV12-3/TRBV12-4,CASSLGREYGYTF
TRBJ1-6,TRBV30,CAWSPGARNSPLHF
TRBJ1-3,TRBV7-2,CASSAAHTGSGNTIYF
TRBJ2-2,TRBV6-4,CASSDGDTGELFF
TRBJ2-6,TRBV30,CARRSAGANVLTF
TRBJ1-2,TRBV4-1,CASSPPSANYGYTF
TRBJ2-3,TRBV28,CASTVGDRASTDTQYF
TRBJ1-2,TRBV7-9,CASSPGQFNYGYTF
TRBJ2-7,TRBV27,CASSLWTGPYEQYF
TRBJ2-4,TRBV7-9,CASSLGQGRNIQYF
TRBJ1-2,TRBV6-2/TRBV6-3,CASSYRDRDYGYTF
TRBJ2-7,TRBV19,CASSASTGNRFEQYF
TRBJ2-5,TRBV29-1,CSGDSLIGETQYF
TRBJ1-1,TRBV9,CASSVGSGQGRGLEAFF
TRBJ2-7,TRBV30,CAWRGGQGARGSYEQYF
TRBJ2-7,TRBV28,CASSSRRGARTHEQYF
TRBJ2-2,TRBV2,CASRMGPRSGELFF
TRBJ2-2,TRBV24-1,CATSDGVMGLAENTGELFF
TRBJ2-5,TRBV5-1,CASSYGTGLETQYF
TRBJ1-3,TRBV1,CTSSPRSDTIYF
TRBJ1-1,TRBV5-1,CASSEYSNTEAFF
TRBJ2-3,TRBV30,CAWSVSGSTDTQYF
TRBJ2-7,TRBV7-2,CASSSSGVVREQYF
TRBJ1-5,TRBV28,CASSPIRLGPQHF
TRBJ2-4,TRBV24-1,CATSGTEAKNIQYF
TRBJ1-2,TRBV9,CASSPRQGSYGYTF
TRBJ2-7,TRBV7-3,CAVEGWSYEQYF
TRBJ2-1,TRBV3-1/TRBV3-2,CASSHDRPDEQFF
TRBJ2-3,TRBV4-1,CASSQVDMGFTDTQYF
TRBJ2-7,TRBV5-6,CASSPLGRDGEQYF
TRBJ2-5,TRBV28,CASSSPSRDSKETQYF
TRBJ2-1,TRBV5-6,CASSSSGSSYNEQFF
TRBJ1-2,TRBV9,CASSIGQFSNYGYTF
TRBJ2-5,TRBV5-4,CASSLRVTTETQYF